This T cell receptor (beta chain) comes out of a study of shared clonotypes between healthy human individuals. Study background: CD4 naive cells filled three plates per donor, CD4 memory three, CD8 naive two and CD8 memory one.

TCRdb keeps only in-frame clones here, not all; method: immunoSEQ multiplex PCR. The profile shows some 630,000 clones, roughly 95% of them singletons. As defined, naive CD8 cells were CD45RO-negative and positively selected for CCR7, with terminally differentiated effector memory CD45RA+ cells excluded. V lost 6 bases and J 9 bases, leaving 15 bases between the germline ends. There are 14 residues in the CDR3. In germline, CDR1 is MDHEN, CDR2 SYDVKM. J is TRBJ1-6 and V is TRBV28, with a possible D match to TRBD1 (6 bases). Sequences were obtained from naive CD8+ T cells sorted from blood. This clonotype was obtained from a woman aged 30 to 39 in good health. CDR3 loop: CASSPTRGGSPLHF. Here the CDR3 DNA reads TGTGCCAGCAGCCCGACTAGAGGGGGTTCACCCCTCCACTTT.